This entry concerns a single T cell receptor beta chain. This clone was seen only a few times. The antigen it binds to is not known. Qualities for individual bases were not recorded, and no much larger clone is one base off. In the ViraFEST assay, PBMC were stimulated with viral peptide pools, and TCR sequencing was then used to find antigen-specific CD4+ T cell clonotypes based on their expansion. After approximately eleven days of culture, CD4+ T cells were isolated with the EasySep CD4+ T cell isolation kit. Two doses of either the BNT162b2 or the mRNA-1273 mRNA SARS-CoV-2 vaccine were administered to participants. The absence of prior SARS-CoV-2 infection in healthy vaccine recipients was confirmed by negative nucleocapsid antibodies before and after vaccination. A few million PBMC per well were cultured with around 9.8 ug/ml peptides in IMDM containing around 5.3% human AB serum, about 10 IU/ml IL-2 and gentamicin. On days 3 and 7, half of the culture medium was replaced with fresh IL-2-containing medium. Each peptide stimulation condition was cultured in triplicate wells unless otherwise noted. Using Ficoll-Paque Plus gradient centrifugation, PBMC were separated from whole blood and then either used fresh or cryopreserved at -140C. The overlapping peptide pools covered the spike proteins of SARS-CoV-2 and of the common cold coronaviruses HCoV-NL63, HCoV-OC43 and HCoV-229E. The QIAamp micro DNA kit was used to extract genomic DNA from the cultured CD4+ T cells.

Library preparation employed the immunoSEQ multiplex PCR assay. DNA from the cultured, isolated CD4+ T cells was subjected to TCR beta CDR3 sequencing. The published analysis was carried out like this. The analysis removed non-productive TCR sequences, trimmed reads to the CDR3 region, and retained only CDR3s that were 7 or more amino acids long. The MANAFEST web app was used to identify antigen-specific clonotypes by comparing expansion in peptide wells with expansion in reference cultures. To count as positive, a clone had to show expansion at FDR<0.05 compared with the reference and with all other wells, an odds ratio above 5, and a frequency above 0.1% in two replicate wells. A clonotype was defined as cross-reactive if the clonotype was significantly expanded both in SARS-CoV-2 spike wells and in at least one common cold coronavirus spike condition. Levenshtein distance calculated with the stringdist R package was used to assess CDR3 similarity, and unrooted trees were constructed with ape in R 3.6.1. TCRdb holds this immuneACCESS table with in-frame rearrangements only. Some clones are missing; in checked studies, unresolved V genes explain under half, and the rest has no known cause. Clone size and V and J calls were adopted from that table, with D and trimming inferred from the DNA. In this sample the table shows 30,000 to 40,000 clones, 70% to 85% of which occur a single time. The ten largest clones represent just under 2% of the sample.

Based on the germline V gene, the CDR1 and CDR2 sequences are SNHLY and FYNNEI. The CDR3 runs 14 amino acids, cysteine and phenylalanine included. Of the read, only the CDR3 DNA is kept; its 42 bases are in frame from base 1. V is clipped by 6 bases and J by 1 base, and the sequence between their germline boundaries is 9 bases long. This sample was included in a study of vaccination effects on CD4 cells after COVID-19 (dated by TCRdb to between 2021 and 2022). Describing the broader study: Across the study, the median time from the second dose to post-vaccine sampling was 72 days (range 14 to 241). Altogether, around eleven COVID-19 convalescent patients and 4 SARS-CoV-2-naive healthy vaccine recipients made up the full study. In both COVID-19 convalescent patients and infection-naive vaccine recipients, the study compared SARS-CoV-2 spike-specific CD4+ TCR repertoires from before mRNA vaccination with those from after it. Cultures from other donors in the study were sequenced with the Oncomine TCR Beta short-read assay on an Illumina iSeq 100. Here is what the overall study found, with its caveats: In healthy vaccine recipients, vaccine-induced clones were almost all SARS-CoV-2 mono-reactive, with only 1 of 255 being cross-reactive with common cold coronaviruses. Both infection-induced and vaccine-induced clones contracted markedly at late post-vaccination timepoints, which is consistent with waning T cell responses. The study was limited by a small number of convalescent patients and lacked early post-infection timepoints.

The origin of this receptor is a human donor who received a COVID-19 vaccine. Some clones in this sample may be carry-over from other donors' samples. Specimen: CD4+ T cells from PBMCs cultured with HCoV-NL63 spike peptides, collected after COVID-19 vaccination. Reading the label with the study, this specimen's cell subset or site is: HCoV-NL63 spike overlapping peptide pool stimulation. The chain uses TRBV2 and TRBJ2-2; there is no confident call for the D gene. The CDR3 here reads CASRGGLNTGELFF. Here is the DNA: TGTGCCAGCAGGGGCGGATTGAACACCGGGGAGCTGTTTTTT.